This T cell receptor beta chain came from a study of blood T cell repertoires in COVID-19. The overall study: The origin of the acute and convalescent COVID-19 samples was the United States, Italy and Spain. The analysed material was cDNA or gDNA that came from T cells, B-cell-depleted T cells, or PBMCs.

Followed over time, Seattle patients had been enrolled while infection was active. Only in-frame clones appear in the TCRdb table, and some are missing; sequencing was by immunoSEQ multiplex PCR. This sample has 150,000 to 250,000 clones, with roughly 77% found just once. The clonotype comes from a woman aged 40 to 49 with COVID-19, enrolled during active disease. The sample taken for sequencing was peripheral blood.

This CDR3 is CASHSRAKGYNEQFF. The CDR3 DNA sequence: TGTGCCAGCCATTCACGTGCTAAGGGGTACAATGAGCAGTTCTTC. This chain connects TRBV6-5 to TRBJ2-1; a possible D gene is TRBD1 (5 bases). This CDR3 comprises 15 residues. Trimming cost V 8 bases and J 4 bases, with 18 bases left between them. Germline CDR1 reads MNHEY; CDR2 reads SVGAGI.